The entry that follows covers one T cell receptor (beta chain) sequence. Original processing methods: Amplification from reference gene primers served as the basis for estimated nucleated cell counts. Measured with immunoSEQ multiplex PCR; TCRdb has only the in-frame clones, and not every one. The V and J calls and clone size come from that table; D and trimming were worked out from the DNA. Of fewer than 300,000 clones listed, around nine tenths are singletons. This sample stems from a study of blood T cell repertoires in COVID-19. Clinical history as reported by participants underpinned cohort assignment. This CDR3 has 17 residues. Germline values: CDR1 MDHEN, CDR2 SYDVKM. J gave up 9 bases and V 6 bases, and 17 bases lay outside the gene matches.

This TCR was sampled from a man aged 35 to 55 who had recovered from COVID-19. V and J are TRBV28 and TRBJ2-1, with TRBD2 matching 10 bases. Sequenced: PBMCs or T cells enriched from blood (not recorded which). CDR3 loop: CASSSIAGAGGDGEQFF. CDR3 DNA: TGTGCCAGCAGCTCCATAGCGGGAGCGGGAGGGGATGGTGAGCAGTTCTTC.